These 20 T cell receptor beta chains share one sample of origin, sequenced in a study of CD8 T cells in Susac syndrome. Reverse transcription used about 0.45 to 1 ug RNA and random hexamers. MiXCR, applied by TCRdb to the immunoSEQ multiplex PCR reads, yields one record per CDR3 protein. The table shows roughly 110,000 distinct CDR3 sequences, with approximately 94% occurring only once. Sequencing used CD8+ T cells from PBMCs. These TCRs come from a human donor with Susac syndrome.

This clonotype has only one observation. The V and J genes are TRBV6-5 and TRBJ1-5, with 8 bases matching TRBD1. The CDR3 loop spans 14 amino acids. V trimming: 4 bases; J trimming: 4 bases; junction bases outside the gene matches: 3. The germline CDR1 and CDR2 sequences are MNHEY and SVGAGI. The CDR3: CASSFTGGNQPQHF. In nucleotides, the CDR3 is TGTGCCAGCAGTTTTACAGGGGGAAATCAGCCCCAGCATTTT.

This rearrangement joins TRBV15 to TRBJ1-5, with D unclear. Per germline, CDR1 LNHNV and CDR2 YYDKDF (reference sequence). CDR3 length: 15 residues. Trimming stripped 3 bases from V and 0 bases from J, with 9 bases between. CDR3: CATSSQANSNQPQHF. DNA of the CDR3: TGTGCCACCAGCAGTCAGGCCAATAGCAATCAGCCCCAGCATTTT.

The chain has TRBV3-1 and TRBJ2-1; the D call may be TRBD1 or TRBD2 (7 bases each). There are 13 residues in the CDR3. The V gene's germline CDR1 is LGHDT and CDR2 YNNKEL (reference sequence). With 11 bases removed from V and 9 bases from J, the gap between germline ends came to 20 bases. The CDR3, as DNA: TGTGCCTCCAAGGGGGCGGGGGACGGTGAGCAGTTCTTC. Amino acid sequence: CASKGAGDGEQFF.

As DNA, the CDR3 is TGTGCCAGCAGCTTAGCCGGGACAGGGGACTACGAGCAGTACTTC. It encodes CASSLAGTGDYEQYF. This chain joins TRBV7-2 and TRBJ2-7; 10 bases match TRBD1. The junction had 2 bases not matched to a gene; V was cut back by 0 bases and J by 3 bases. The length of the CDR3 is 15 residues. Germline CDR1 is SGHTA and CDR2 is FQGNSA.

This chain connects TRBV6-2 or TRBV6-3 to TRBJ2-7, with no clear D. The germline gives CDR1 MNHEY, CDR2 SVGEGT. With 6 bases removed from V and 3 bases from J, the gap between germline ends came to 12 bases. The length of the CDR3 is 13 residues. The CDR3 here is CASRAEDGYEQYF. The DNA of the CDR3 is TGTGCCAGCAGGGCTGAGGACGGCTACGAGCAGTACTTC.

This rearrangement joins TRBV7-8 to TRBJ1-2; 7 bases align to TRBD1. Germline V CDR1 and CDR2: SGHVS, FQNEAQ. V was pared by 4 bases and J by 6 bases, with 11 bases of the junction left unmatched. This CDR3 comprises 15 residues. This CDR3 is CASSSPADRDDGYTF. The CDR3 bases are TGTGCCAGCAGCTCACCCGCCGACAGGGATGATGGCTACACCTTC.

The V call is TRBV2, the J call TRBJ2-7; D remains unclear. Germline V gene lookup returns CDR1 SNHLY and CDR2 FYNNEI. V was clipped by 7 bases and J by 3 bases, with 7 bases between them. This CDR3 region has 11 residues. The CDR3 spells CASMSNYEQYF. Written as DNA, the CDR3 is TGTGCCAGCATGTCCAACTACGAGCAGTACTTC.

V usage is TRBV5-4 and J usage is TRBJ2-5, with 9 nucleotides matching TRBD2. Germline loops: CDR1 SGHNT, CDR2 YYREEE (reference sequence). There are 16 residues in the CDR3. J gave up 2 bases and V 5 bases, and 10 bases lay outside the gene matches. Here the CDR3 reads CASRPAGGGFQETQYF. The CDR3 nucleotides read TGTGCCAGCAGGCCCGCGGGAGGGGGATTTCAAGAGACCCAGTACTTC.

The V gene is TRBV27, the J gene TRBJ2-5, with D unresolved. Germline-derived CDR1 and CDR2 are MNHEY and SMNVEV (reference sequence). V was pared by 2 bases and J by 4 bases, with 11 bases between. This CDR3 has 14 residues. The CDR3 DNA reads as TGTGCCAGCAGTTTAAGAAGGGTAGGAGAGACCCAGTACTTC. Translating gives CASSLRRVGETQYF.

This rearrangement joins TRBV4-3 to TRBJ2-3; D unresolved. V was shortened by 1 base and J by 6 bases, with 20 bases between the two germline ends. CDR1 LGHNA and CDR2 YSLEER come from the germline V gene. The CDR3 is 17 amino acids. The DNA of the CDR3 is TGCGCCAGCAGCCAAGTCCTTCGGATGCCCCAAGGGGATACGCAGTATTTT. Translation gives CASSQVLRMPQGDTQYF.

The genes are TRBV20-1 and TRBJ2-3; weak D call: TRBD2 (6 bases). Trimming shortened V by 6 bases and J by 0 bases, and 13 bases separated the two germline ends. Germline values: CDR1 DFQATT, CDR2 SNEGSKA (reference sequence). This CDR3 is built from 14 residues. The CDR3 loop is CSARRGESTDTQYF. In DNA form, the CDR3 reads TGCAGTGCCCGGAGGGGAGAGAGCACAGATACGCAGTATTTT.

This chain joins TRBV9 and TRBJ1-2, with D perhaps TRBD1 (5 bases). This CDR3 contains 12 residues. CDR1 and CDR2 (germline): SGDLS, YYNGEE. V dropped 2 bases and J dropped 6 bases, with 8 bases sitting between them. For the CDR3, the DNA is TGTGCCAGCAGCGTTGGGGGGGATGGCTACACCTTC. Translation: CASSVGGDGYTF. The full variable domain, rest sourced from reference TRBV9 and TRBJ1-2, is DSGVTQTPKHLITATGQRVTLRCSPRSGDLSVYWYQQSLDQGLQFLIQYYNGEERAKGNILERFSAQQFPDLHSELNLSSLELGDSALYFCASSVGGDGYTFGSGTRLTVV.

The chain joins TRBV27 to TRBJ2-1; 9 bases fit TRBD2. The CDR3 loop spans 16 amino acids. The J segment lost 8 bases and the V segment lost 7 bases, leaving 15 bases of the junction unmatched. CDR1 and CDR2 from the germline V gene are MNHEY and SMNVEV (reference sequence). The CDR3 DNA reads TGTGCCAGCACCGTTAGCGGGGGCATTTCGTTTGATGAGCAGTTCTTC. Translated: CASTVSGGISFDEQFF.

The V and J genes are TRBV9 and TRBJ1-5; D may be TRBD1 (5 bases). CDR3 size: 15 residues. CDR1 SGDLS and CDR2 YYNGEE come from the germline V gene. V lost 0 bases to trimming and J lost 6 bases, with 13 bases between them. CDR3 in amino acids: CASSVGAGGTQPQHF. CDR3 sequence (DNA): TGTGCCAGCAGCGTAGGCGCGGGGGGAACTCAGCCCCAGCATTTT.

CDR3 DNA sequence: TGTGCCAGCAGCGACGGGACAGCTGCCTACAATGAGCAGTTCTTC. Protein: CASSDGTAAYNEQFF. V and J are TRBV6-5 and TRBJ2-1, with 7 bases lining up with TRBD1. CDR3 length: 15 residues. V lost 6 bases and J lost 2; bases outside the gene matches: 7. Germline CDR1 is MNHEY and CDR2 is SVGAGI.

V usage is TRBV12-3 or TRBV12-4 and J usage is TRBJ1-6; TRBD1 aligns across 9 bases. The CDR3 consists of 16 residues. Trimming at V came to 6 bases and at J to 2 bases, leaving 5 bases not matched to a gene. The CDR3 sequence: CASRPGQGPYNSPLHF. The CDR3 DNA follows: TGTGCCAGCAGGCCGGGACAGGGCCCCTATAATTCACCCCTCCACTTT.

The chain carries TRBV9 and TRBJ2-3, with unresolved D. Trimming removed 3 bases from V and 2 bases from J, with 1 base in between. The CDR3 extends over 11 amino acids. CDR1 SGDLS and CDR2 YYNGEE come from the germline V gene. CDR3 amino acids: CASSATDTQYF. DNA for the CDR3: TGTGCCAGCAGCGCCACAGATACGCAGTATTTT.

This chain uses TRBV7-2 with TRBJ2-4, with 11 positions matching TRBD2. V was clipped by 0 bases and J by 6 bases; unmatched bases: 4. Germline loops: CDR1 SGHTA, CDR2 FQGNSA. The CDR3 is 16 amino acids. The CDR3 coding sequence is TGTGCCAGCAGCTTAGCTAGCGGGGGGGCCGGAAACATTCAGTACTTC. Protein sequence: CASSLASGGAGNIQYF.

This rearrangement joins TRBV7-6 to TRBJ2-1; TRBD1 matches 9 bases. Losses at the gene ends were 4 bases for V and 3 bases for J; bases not matched to a gene: 7. This CDR3 region has 16 residues. Germline V gene sequence: CDR1 SGHVS, CDR2 FNYEAQ. Here the CDR3 reads CASSSDGTGIYNEQFF. As DNA, the CDR3 is TGTGCCAGCAGCTCTGACGGGACAGGGATCTACAATGAGCAGTTCTTC.

V gene TRBV3-1 combines with J gene TRBJ2-7; no clear D gene. The CDR3 length is 15 residues. V was cut by 0 bases and J by 5 bases, with 14 bases left in between. Looked up from germline, CDR1 is LGHDT and CDR2 is YNNKEL (reference sequence). This CDR3 reads CASSQDWVLLHEQYF. CDR3 DNA sequence: TGTGCCAGCAGCCAAGATTGGGTCCTACTACACGAGCAGTACTTC.